Listed here are 5 T cell receptor beta chains from one sample, sequenced in a study of cytomegalovirus exposure and HLA in healthy donors. TCRdb's copy holds only in-frame clones and misses some; the assay was immunoSEQ multiplex PCR. Among roughly 110,000 clones listed, about 85% were seen once. Sequenced sample: PBMCs. Every receptor here comes from a woman between 18 and 30 years old in good health and CMV-seropositive.

The J gene is TRBJ2-7, the V gene TRBV6-9; tentatively, D is TRBD1 (6 bases). The length of the CDR3 is 16 residues. V was pared by 6 bases and J by 7 bases, with 25 bases between. The germline V gene has CDR1 MNHGY and CDR2 SVAAGI. CDR3 in DNA: TGTGCCAGCAGCCATCCCGGGGACACTCCCCAAGGGGAGCAGTACTTC. Protein product: CASSHPGDTPQGEQYF.

The J gene is TRBJ2-3, the V gene TRBV4-2; D is uncertain. V was cut by 0 bases and J by 0 bases, with 7 bases left in between. The germline V gene encodes CDR1 LGHNA and CDR2 YNFKEQ. The CDR3 loop spans 15 amino acids. The CDR3 is CASSQDMASTDTQYF. CDR3 DNA: TGTGCCAGCAGCCAAGATATGGCCAGCACAGATACGCAGTATTTT.

The chain has TRBV2 and TRBJ2-1; no clear D. Trimming left V 8 bases short and J 5 bases short, with 7 bases between. This CDR3 has 11 amino acids. CDR1 is SNHLY, CDR2 FYNNEI, per germline. CDR3 DNA: TGTGCCAGCCAACGGGACAATGAGCAGTTCTTC. It specifies CASQRDNEQFF.

V usage is TRBV29-1 and J usage is TRBJ1-5, with 9 bases lining up with TRBD1. The CDR3 runs to 13 residues. Unmatched junction bases numbered 2, after V lost 3 bases and J lost 5 bases. Per germline, CDR1 SQVTM and CDR2 ANQGSEA. As DNA, the CDR3 is TGCAGCGTTGAGGGACAGGGAGATCAGCCCCAGCATTTT. It encodes CSVEGQGDQPQHF. The whole variable domain, filled in from reference TRBV29-1 and TRBJ1-5, reads SAVISQKPSRDICQRGTSLTIQCQVDSQVTMMFWYRQQPGQSLTLIATANQGSEATYESGFVIDKFPISRPNLTFSTLTVSNMSPEDSSIYLCSVEGQGDQPQHFGDGTRLSIL.

The CDR3 is CASSVVSGVTGELFF. CDR3 bases: TGTGCCAGCAGTGTTGTGAGCGGGGTCACCGGGGAGCTGTTTTTT. V gene TRBV6-1 combines with J gene TRBJ2-2, with TRBD2 matching 7 bases. The J segment lost 4 bases and the V segment lost 4 bases, leaving 6 bases of the junction unmatched. The CDR3 runs 15 residues. Germline CDR1 is MNHNS and CDR2 is SASEGT.